The TCR beta chain under discussion was sequenced for a study of beta chain features in type 1 diabetes. Whole-study context: Researchers looked at 95 million to 140 million sorted cells across all samples. Points from the study as a whole: The study found that naive, central memory and Treg TCRB repertoires appeared more similar in patients than in healthy donors. Type 1 diabetes patients had TCRB CDR3s that were shorter (moderately but significantly so) in all four CD4+ subsets. HLA influence on TCRB rearrangement stayed unresolved here.

CD45RO/CCR7/CD25/CD127/CD95/CD27 sorting isolated CD4+ naive, central memory, regulatory and stem cell-like memory cells. On this clone itself: Its specificity is not known.

Sequencing targeted expressed TCRB transcripts, as all isolated RNA had been reverse transcribed. Clones were read by immunoSEQ multiplex PCR, and TCRdb kept only the in-frame ones, dropping some. This table holds about 230,000 clones, 16% found once. The CDR3 totals 13 residues. The ends were cut back, 7 bases at V and 5 bases at J, with 17 bases in the middle. Germline-derived CDR1 and CDR2 are SQVTM and ANQGSEA. The sample consisted of naive CD4+ T cells from blood. The sequence was obtained from a man younger than 40 with type 1 diabetes. The J gene is TRBJ2-5, the V gene TRBV29-1, with D possibly TRBD2 on 7 matching bases. CDR3 in DNA: TGCAGCGCTGGATGGGGGGGCTATGAGACCCAGTACTTC. Protein sequence: CSAGWGGYETQYF.